What follows are 32 T cell receptor beta chains derived from one specimen sequenced in a study of regulatory T cells in long-lasting Graves disease. The sample's time point: persistent/refractory GD, antithyroid drugs over 5 years with positive TRAb. PBMCs provided the RNA from which the TCR library was made. CDR3-region Arm-PCR and iRepertoire HTBI primers produced the TCR beta libraries. TCRdb re-called the multiplex PCR reads with MiXCR, one entry per CDR3 protein. This table holds some 440,000 distinct CDR3 sequences, less than 25% found once. The sequencing used peripheral blood mononuclear cells (PBMCs), collected when the disease was refractory, from a patient treated with antithyroid drugs. The source is a female donor with Graves disease.

This clonotype was detected a few times. A read error may produce the germline difference seen at one junction end. The V call is TRBV6-4, the J call TRBJ1-1; D is uncertain. CDR3 size: 14 residues. CDR1 is MRHNA, CDR2 SNTAGT, per germline. The CDR3 region is CASSYSATNTEAFF. CDR3 bases: TGTGCCAGCAGTTACTCGGCAACGAACACTGAAGCTTTCTTT.

The gene calls are TRBV7-9 and TRBJ2-3; tentatively, D is TRBD2 (6 bases). Per the germline V gene, CDR1 is SEHNR and CDR2 is FQNEAQ (reference sequence). This CDR3 spans 12 amino acids. Trimming took 4 bases from V and 12 from J, leaving 14 bases between them. CDR3 in DNA: TGTGCCAGCAGCTCTTGGGGGGACTTCCAGTATTTT. Amino acids: CASSSWGDFQYF.

The rearrangement links TRBV6-1 to TRBJ2-4; TRBD1 matches 8 bases. This CDR3 comprises 16 residues. CDR1 is MNHNS, CDR2 SASEGT, per germline. With V trimmed by 4 bases and J by 6 bases, 11 bases remained unmatched. As DNA, the CDR3 is TGTGCCAGCAGTGTCAACCCCGGACAGGGTAGAAACATTCAGTACTTC. Protein sequence: CASSVNPGQGRNIQYF.

This clonotype has at least ten counts. This sequence joins TRBV6-1 and TRBJ1-1; no definite D call. Germline lookup yields CDR1 MNHNS and CDR2 SASEGT. The CDR3 has 12 amino acids. The V end lost 8 bases, the J end lost 4 bases, and 11 bases lay between the germline ends. The CDR3 is CASLNFRTEAFF. DNA of the CDR3: TGTGCCAGCTTAAATTTCCGCACTGAAGCTTTCTTT.

The chain is built from TRBV6-1 and TRBJ2-1, with D possibly being TRBD1 (6 bases). The CDR3 is 14 amino acids. Germline V gives CDR1 MNHNS, CDR2 SASEGT. The V and J ends lost 5 bases and 7 bases respectively, with 15 bases between them. The CDR3 region has the DNA TGTGCCAGCAGTCACCCCGGGACAAGGAATGAGCAGTTCTTC. Its protein product is CASSHPGTRNEQFF.

This clonotype has a single count. The chain employs TRBV7-9 and TRBJ1-1, with 7 positions matching TRBD1. Unmatched junction bases numbered 13, after V lost 5 bases and J lost 4 bases. Germline-derived CDR1 and CDR2 are SEHNR and FQNEAQ (reference sequence). The CDR3 loop spans 16 amino acids. The DNA for the CDR3 is TGTGCCAGCAGCGCTATACAGGGGCGAATAAGCACTGAAGCTTTCTTT. This sequence encodes CASSAIQGRISTEAFF. Based on the CDR3 plus reference TRBV7-9 and TRBJ1-1, the full variable domain is DTGVSQNPRHKITKRGQNVTFRCDPISEHNRLYWYRQTLGQGPEFLTYFQNEAQLEKSRLLSDRFSAERPKGSFSTLEIQRTEQGDSAMYLCASSAIQGRISTEAFFGQGTRLTVV.

This clonotype was observed a handful of times. The V call is TRBV7-2, the J call TRBJ2-2, with 9 bases lining up with TRBD2. Unmatched junction bases numbered 8, after V lost 2 bases and J lost 7 bases. Germline V lookup: CDR1 SGHTA, CDR2 FQGNSA. The CDR3 is 16 residues long. CDR3 bases: TGTGCCAGCAGCTTAAGGTTCAGCGGGAGGCTCGGGGAGCTGTTTTTT. Encoded protein: CASSLRFSGRLGELFF.

Many counts were recorded for this clonotype. The chain links TRBV20-1 to TRBJ1-6; D is ambiguous. Trimming cost V 2 bases and J 10 bases, with 12 bases left between them. Germline CDR1 and CDR2: DFQATT and SNEGSKA (reference sequence). This CDR3 is built from 13 residues. CDR3: CSARSGSGSPLHF. CDR3 nucleotides: TGCAGTGCTAGAAGCGGGTCAGGATCACCCCTCCACTTT.

Regarding this clonotype: Germline is not matched at one junction end, which may reflect a read error. This chain uses TRBV18 with TRBJ1-1; 11 bases fit TRBD1. The CDR3 totals 18 residues. Germline V gene lookup returns CDR1 KGHSH and CDR2 LQKENI. The CDR3 DNA sequence: TGTGCCAGCTCACCGGGTCGCCCCGGGACAGGGGGTAACACTGAAGCTTCCTTT. Amino acid sequence: CASSPGRPGTGGNTEASF.

Concerning this clonotype itself: It differs at one base from a far larger clone, so likely a read error. The J gene is TRBJ1-2, the V gene TRBV7-4; D unclear. The V gene's germline CDR1 is SGHVT and CDR2 SQSDAQ. This CDR3 is built from 13 residues. The CDR3 DNA follows: TGTGCCAGCAGTGAAGCTACTAACTATGGCTGCACCTTC. It encodes CASSEATNYGCTF.

At least ten counts were recorded for this clonotype. The chain employs TRBV2 and TRBJ2-7, with D possibly being TRBD2 (6 bases). This CDR3 has 15 residues. The V gene's germline CDR1 is SNHLY and CDR2 FYNNEI. The V end lost 10 bases, the J end lost 0 bases, and 19 bases lay between the germline ends. CDR3 coding DNA: TGTGCCATCCGCAGAAGTAGCGGAAGCTCCTACGAGCAGTACTTC. Encoded protein: CAIRRSSGSSYEQYF.

The sample holds many counts of this clonotype. The CDR3 region is CASSLKGNEAFF. CDR3 nucleotide sequence: TGTGCCAGCAGTTTGAAGGGCAATGAAGCTTTCTTT. The chain employs TRBV12-3 or TRBV12-4 and TRBJ1-1; D uncertain. The germline V and J ends were trimmed by 3 bases and 7 bases, with 9 bases remaining between them. CDR3 length: 12 amino acids.

This clonotype was recorded a few times. This rearrangement joins TRBV4-1 to TRBJ1-2, with TRBD1 as a possible D gene (6 bases). CDR1 is MGHRA, CDR2 YSYEKL, per germline. Trimming cost V 0 bases and J 4 bases, with 12 bases left between them. The CDR3 is made up of 15 amino acids. In DNA form, the CDR3 reads TGCGCCAGCAGCCAAGATGGGGGGCACGGCTATGGCTACACCTTC. Protein sequence: CASSQDGGHGYGYTF.

This clonotype was counted only a few times. The chain has TRBV5-4 and TRBJ1-2; 8 bases line up with TRBD1. V trimming: 0 bases; J trimming: 7 bases; junction bases outside the gene matches: 2. CDR1 SGHNT and CDR2 YYREEE come from the germline V gene (reference sequence). The CDR3 consists of 13 residues. The CDR3 sequence: CASSLGRGLGYTF. The CDR3 DNA is TGTGCCAGCAGCTTGGGCAGGGGGCTTGGCTACACCTTC.

This clonotype came up many times. This chain connects TRBV14 to TRBJ2-5; possibly TRBD1 or TRBD2 for D (5 bases each). Trimming shortened V by 0 bases and J by 2 bases, and 10 bases separated the two germline ends. The CDR3 is made up of 15 amino acids. Germline assignment: CDR1 SGHDN and CDR2 FVKESK. The DNA for the CDR3 is TGTGCCAGCAGCCAAGATCGGGACCTACAAGAGACCCAGTACTTC. As protein: CASSQDRDLQETQYF. Supplemented by reference TRBV14 and TRBJ2-5, the full variable domain reads EAGVTQFPSHSVIEKGQTVTLRCDPISGHDNLYWYRRVMGKEIKFLLHFVKESKQDESGMPNNRFLAERTGGTYSTLKVQPAELEDSGVYFCASSQDRDLQETQYFGPGTRLLVL.

Details on this clonotype: A much larger clone sits a single nucleotide away, making a read error possible. V is TRBV28 and J is TRBJ1-6; 7 bases are shared with TRBD1. The CDR3 totals 16 residues. Losses at the gene ends were 5 bases for V and 7 bases for J; bases not matched to a gene: 11. Per the germline V gene, CDR1 is MDHEN and CDR2 is SYDVKM. CDR3 residues: CASSESSATGNSPLHF. Here the CDR3 DNA reads TGTGCCAGCAGTGAGTCGTCCGCGACAGGGAATTCACCCCTCCACTTT.

This clonotype was counted a few times. The V and J genes are TRBV7-2 and TRBJ2-7; 10 nucleotides match TRBD2. This CDR3 contains 16 residues. The J segment lost 3 bases and the V segment lost 3 bases, leaving 8 bases of the junction unmatched. Germline V lookup: CDR1 SGHTA, CDR2 FQGNSA. In DNA, the CDR3 is TGTGCCAGCAGCTTGAGCGGGAGGGCCTCGTTCTACGAGCAGTACTTC. As protein: CASSLSGRASFYEQYF.

In its sample, this clonotype was seen a few times. The rearrangement joins TRBV6-9 to TRBJ2-1, with D unclear. V lost 2 bases to trimming and J lost 2 bases, with 16 bases between them. CDR1 is MNHGY and CDR2 is SVAAGI in the germline V gene. The CDR3 is 17 residues long. This chain's CDR3 is CASSYPPFVTAYNEQFF. The CDR3 coding sequence is TGTGCCAGCAGTTATCCCCCCTTTGTTACTGCCTACAATGAGCAGTTCTTC.

Remarks on this clonotype: Possible read error: a much larger clone is one base away. The chain couples TRBV9 to TRBJ2-5; D is unclear. The CDR3 loop spans 14 amino acids. The germline V gene encodes CDR1 SGDLS and CDR2 YYNGEE. This CDR3 reads CASSVALQKEAQYF. Written as DNA, the CDR3 is TGTGCCAGCAGCGTAGCATTACAGAAAGAGGCCCAGTACTTC. The whole variable domain, remainder taken from reference TRBV9 and TRBJ2-5, is DSGVTQTPKHLITATGQRVTLRCSPRSGDLSVYWYQQSLDQGLQFLIQYYNGEERAKGNILERFSAQQFPDLHSELNLSSLELGDSALYFCASSVALQKEAQYFGPGTRLLVL.

CDR3 DNA sequence: TGTGCCAGCAGTTACTTGAAAGTCTACGAGCAGTACTTC. Translation: CASSYLKVYEQYF. The chain uses TRBV6-4 and TRBJ2-7; D gene unclear. Germline lookup yields CDR1 MRHNA and CDR2 SNTAGT. The CDR3 sequence is 13 residues long. V was cut by 5 bases and J by 3 bases, with 11 bases left in between.

The chain recombines TRBV13 with TRBJ1-2; D ambiguous. Germline assignment: CDR1 PRHDT and CDR2 FYEKMQ (reference sequence). This CDR3 has 17 amino acids. The V gene lost 5 bases and the J gene lost 1 base, with 20 bases spanning the gap. CDR3: CASSKGLAGKDNYGYTF. For the CDR3, the DNA is TGTGCCAGCAGCAAGGGTCTAGCCGGAAAAGATAACTATGGCTACACCTTC.

Concerning this clonotype: This may be a read error, as it is one base from a much larger clone. The CDR3 DNA reads as TGTGCCACCAGCAGAGGTCGGGACAGGGGATATGGCTACACCTTC. Its protein is CATSRGRDRGYGYTF. The gene calls are TRBV15 and TRBJ1-2; the match to TRBD1 covers 10 bases. CDR1 and CDR2 (germline): LNHNV, YYDKDF (reference sequence). V was clipped by 1 base and J by 5 bases; unmatched bases: 4. This CDR3 has 15 residues.

This clonotype was counted only a few times. This may be a read error: a much more frequent sequence differs by one nucleotide. The CDR3, as DNA: TGTGCCAGCAGTTCCGGACAGGTTGCTAAGCCCCAGCATTTT. Amino acid sequence: CASSSGQVAKPQHF. The gene calls are TRBV28 and TRBJ1-5; 7 bases align to TRBD1. Trimming cost V 4 bases and J 8 bases; bases outside gene matches: 8. The CDR3 spans 14 residues. Germline CDR1 MDHEN, CDR2 SYDVKM. The full variable domain, completed using reference TRBV28 and TRBJ1-5, is DVKVTQSSRYLVKRTGEKVFLECVQDMDHENMFWYRQDPGLGLRLIYFSYDVKMKEKGDIPEGYSVSREKKERFSLILESASTNQTSMYLCASSSGQVAKPQHFGDGTRLSIL.

This clonotype has at least ten counts. The V and J genes are TRBV7-2 and TRBJ2-7; D possibly matches TRBD1 or TRBD2 (5 bases each). V lost 0 bases and J lost 1, with 10 bases in between. The V gene's germline CDR1 is SGHTA and CDR2 FQGNSA. The CDR3 has 15 amino acids. The CDR3 loop reads CASSLAGDYSYEQYF. The CDR3 DNA is TGTGCCAGCAGCTTAGCGGGGGATTATTCCTACGAGCAGTACTTC. Filled out from reference TRBV7-2 and TRBJ2-7, the complete variable domain reads GAGVSQSPSNKVTEKGKDVELRCDPISGHTALYWYRQSLGQGLEFLIYFQGNSAPDKSGLPSDRFSAERTGGSVSTLTIQRTQQEDSAVYLCASSLAGDYSYEQYFGPGTRLTVT.

This clonotype was detected many times. The chain carries TRBV5-1 and TRBJ1-6, with 7 bases lining up with TRBD1. With 2 bases clipped from V and 0 bases from J, the junction kept 5 bases outside the gene matches. This CDR3 region has 17 residues. Germline V gene sequence: CDR1 SGHRS, CDR2 YFSETQ. The CDR3 spells CASSLGGRSSYNSPLHF. The CDR3 DNA reads TGCGCCAGCAGCTTAGGGGGCCGGAGCTCCTATAATTCACCCCTCCACTTT.

This clonotype appeared a few times. The chain carries TRBV5-4 and TRBJ2-2; 8 nucleotides line up with TRBD2. The ends lost 9 bases at V and 3 bases at J; junction bases unmatched: 7. This CDR3 spans 14 amino acids. Germline-derived CDR1 and CDR2 are SGHNT and YYREEE (reference sequence). The CDR3 region has the DNA TGTGCCAATGAGGCGGGAGGCGACACCGGGGAGCTGTTTTTT. It translates to CANEAGGDTGELFF. The full variable domain, completed using reference TRBV5-4 and TRBJ2-2, is ETGVTQSPTHLIKTRGQQVTLRCSSQSGHNTVSWYQQALGQGPQFIFQYYREEENGRGNFPPRFSGLQFPNYSSELNVNALELDDSALYLCANEAGGDTGELFFGEGSRLTVL.

V usage is TRBV6-2 or TRBV6-3 and J usage is TRBJ2-1; weak D call: TRBD2 (6 bases). CDR1 is MNHEY, CDR2 SVGEGT, per germline. The V and J ends lost 1 base and 9 bases respectively, with 7 bases between them. The CDR3 runs 12 residues. CDR3 region: CASSYFGGEQFF. The CDR3, as DNA: TGTGCCAGCAGTTACTTCGGGGGTGAGCAGTTCTTC.

This clonotype was counted ten times or more. V and J are TRBV20-1 and TRBJ2-5, with a tentative D call TRBD1 (6 bases). V was shortened by 0 bases and J by 5 bases, with 22 bases between the two germline ends. Germline CDR1 DFQATT, CDR2 SNEGSKA (reference sequence). The CDR3 runs to 17 residues. The CDR3 nucleotides read TGCAGTGCTAGAGATAGAACAGGGTTTGAGCAATGGGAGACCCAGTACTTC. Translation: CSARDRTGFEQWETQYF.

The chain joins TRBV6-1 to TRBJ1-6; no clear D gene. Germline loops: CDR1 MNHNS, CDR2 SASEGT. This CDR3 region has 14 residues. V was trimmed by 8 bases and J by 7 bases, leaving 15 bases between them. This CDR3 is CASRRASANSPLHF. CDR3 sequence (DNA): TGTGCCAGCCGGAGGGCCTCCGCCAATTCACCCCTCCACTTT.

This clonotype came up a few times. V and J are TRBV18 and TRBJ2-3, with D uncertain. Looked up from germline, CDR1 is KGHSH and CDR2 is LQKENI. The CDR3 has 14 amino acids. V was trimmed by 0 bases and J by 4 bases, leaving 8 bases between them. The DNA for the CDR3 is TGTGCCAGCTCACCACCTGTAGGAGCAGATACGCAGTATTTT. As protein: CASSPPVGADTQYF.

The V gene is TRBV5-1, the J gene TRBJ2-7, with D possibly TRBD2 on 5 matching bases. The CDR3 contains 15 residues. CDR1 is SGHRS, CDR2 YFSETQ, per germline. The ends were cut back, 2 bases at V and 3 bases at J, with 15 bases in the middle. The CDR3 DNA sequence: TGCGCCAGCAGCTTTGGCGGGTTCGCCTTCTACGAGCAGTACTTC. Amino acids: CASSFGGFAFYEQYF.

This rearrangement joins TRBV6-1 to TRBJ1-3; unclear D gene. Per the germline V gene, CDR1 is MNHNS and CDR2 is SASEGT. V lost 3 bases and J 2 bases, leaving 8 bases between the germline ends. This CDR3 is built from 14 residues. This CDR3 reads CASSDVATGNTIYF. Written as DNA, the CDR3 is TGTGCCAGCAGTGACGTGGCAACTGGAAACACCATATATTTT.